The TCR beta chain described here comes from a study of CD8+ T cells in alopecia areata. The CDR3 is made up of 12 amino acids. Germline V gives CDR1 SNHLY, CDR2 FYNNEI. Trimming left V 7 bases short and J 4 bases short, with 9 bases between. RNA extraction and reverse transcription yielded cDNA as sequencing template. Clones were sequenced by immunoSEQ multiplex PCR, and TCRdb holds only the in-frame ones, with some missing. Here the sample spans 100,000 to 150,000 clones, roughly 50% being singletons. A single count supports this clone. Alopecia areata patients gave lesional scalp punch biopsies and peripheral blood samples.

The sequenced sample was CD8+ T cells sorted from blood, obtained at week 0. This chain uses TRBV2 with TRBJ2-3; D is possibly TRBD1 (5 bases). This TCR was sampled from a human donor with alopecia areata. CDR3 nucleotide sequence: TGTGCCAGCAAACCGACAGCAGATACGCAGTATTTT. The encoded protein is CASKPTADTQYF. The full variable domain, completed using reference TRBV2 and TRBJ2-3, is EPEVTQTPSHQVTQMGQEVILRCVPISNHLYFYWYRQILGQKVEFLVSFYNNEISEKSEIFDDQFSVERPDGSNFTLKIRSTKLEDSAMYFCASKPTADTQYFGPGTRLTVL.